This TCR beta chain was identified in a study of HIV-infected children after antiretroviral therapy interruption. General study findings and limits: The Gini coefficient of naive CD4+ repertoires rose, returning to baseline by 3 years. After treatment interruption started, naive CD4+ CDR3 overlap across time points dropped.

This clonotype was recorded at least ten times. Its target is unknown. A 3' RACE protocol on RNA, with unique molecular identifiers, produced the TCR library. In TCRdb, the 3' RACE reads were re-called with MiXCR into one record per CDR3 protein. The sample gives approximately 95,000 distinct CDR3 sequences, 6.9% of which show up once; more than 0.95% is in the top ten. Trimming pared 7 bases from V and 1 base from J, leaving 16 bases between. The CDR3 contains 15 residues. The treatment: PENTA 11 planned treatment interruption arm or continuous ART arm. The TCR originated in a pool of human donors with HIV. The rearrangement joins TRBV23-1 to TRBJ1-1, with D uncertain. TRBV23-1 is assigned to the ORF class and has an uncertain function. Material: CD45RA+ CD4+ T cells from PBMCs, pooled from several time points, obtained from a donor given antiretroviral therapy, either interrupted or continuous. Stated subset: naive CD4+ CD45RA+ CD45RO- T cells. CDR3 amino acids: CASTRIWAENTEAFF. The CDR3 DNA is TGCGCCAGCACCCGGATTTGGGCAGAGAACACTGAAGCTTTCTTT.